These 9 T cell receptor beta chains were sequenced from one sample in a study of blood T cell repertoires in COVID-19. Measured with immunoSEQ multiplex PCR; TCRdb has only the in-frame clones, and not every one. The table lists fewer than 200,000 clones, 88% of them singletons, with 9% in the top ten. The sample comprised PBMCs or T cells enriched from blood (not recorded which). The receptors shown here come from a woman aged 18 to 35 who had recovered from COVID-19.

This chain links TRBV27 with TRBJ2-6; perhaps TRBD2 as D (6 bases). Trimming cost V 8 bases and J 1 base, with 12 bases left between them. This CDR3 has 15 residues. Germline V gene sequence: CDR1 MNHEY, CDR2 SMNVEV (reference sequence). As DNA, the CDR3 is TGTGCCAGCGGCCTGGGGACTTCTGGGGCCAACGTCCTGACTTTC. This translates into CASGLGTSGANVLTF.

This clone has a single count. The chain joins TRBV7-9 to TRBJ1-2; a possible D gene is TRBD1 (6 bases). Germline CDR1 and CDR2: SEHNR and FQNEAQ (reference sequence). With 3 bases removed from V and 2 bases from J, the gap between germline ends came to 13 bases. The CDR3 extends over 15 amino acids. The DNA for the CDR3 is TGTGCCAGCAGCTTGGAGCAGGGGCAGAACTATGGCTACACCTTC. The encoded protein is CASSLEQGQNYGYTF.

The chain employs TRBV6-5 and TRBJ1-2, with TRBD1 identical over 9 bases. CDR1 and CDR2 (germline): MNHEY, SVGAGI. Losses at the gene ends were 5 bases for V and 3 bases for J; bases not matched to a gene: 4. This CDR3 comprises 14 residues. The CDR3 here is CASSRTGVDYGYTF. The DNA of the CDR3 is TGTGCCAGCAGTCGGACAGGGGTAGACTATGGCTACACCTTC.

This clone occurred a few times. V is TRBV5-4 and J is TRBJ1-2; unclear D gene. This CDR3 comprises 13 residues. Germline V CDR1 and CDR2: SGHNT, YYREEE (reference sequence). The V gene lost 6 bases and the J gene lost 0 bases, with 9 bases spanning the gap. CDR3 nucleotides: TGTGCCAGCACGAGGGCAGCTAACTATGGCTACACCTTC. Protein sequence: CASTRAANYGYTF.

V and J are TRBV7-2 and TRBJ1-6; D is unclear. Germline V gene lookup returns CDR1 SGHTA and CDR2 FQGNSA. The CDR3 spans 13 residues. V was clipped by 6 bases and J by 9 bases, with 12 bases between them. The CDR3 here is CASRPGGISPLHF. The CDR3 DNA follows: TGTGCCAGCAGGCCAGGCGGGATTTCACCCCTCCACTTT. The full variable domain, completed using reference TRBV7-2 and TRBJ1-6, is GAGVSQSPSNKVTEKGKDVELRCDPISGHTALYWYRQSLGQGLEFLIYFQGNSAPDKSGLPSDRFSAERTGGSVSTLTIQRTQQEDSAVYLCASRPGGISPLHFGNGTRLTVT.

The rearrangement joins TRBV18 to TRBJ1-1; 7 nucleotides match TRBD1. J was trimmed by 0 bases and V by 8 bases; bases with no gene match: 6. The germline V gene has CDR1 KGHSH and CDR2 LQKENI. The CDR3 consists of 14 residues. CDR3 nucleotides: TGTGCCAGCACTGACAGGGCCATGAACACTGAAGCTTTCTTT. This gives the protein CASTDRAMNTEAFF.

This clone was counted only a few times. The rearrangement joins TRBV15 to TRBJ2-7; 7 bases line up with TRBD1. The junction had 4 bases not matched to a gene; V was cut back by 5 bases and J by 0 bases. The CDR3 loop spans 14 amino acids. CDR1 and CDR2 (germline): LNHNV, YYDKDF (reference sequence). In nucleotides, the CDR3 is TGTGCCACCAGCGTTACAGGGGACTCCTACGAGCAGTACTTC. It translates to CATSVTGDSYEQYF. The variable domain in full, with the rest retrieved from reference TRBV15 and TRBJ2-7, is DAMVIQNPRYQVTQFGKPVTLSCSQTLNHNVMYWYQQKSSQAPKLLFHYYDKDFNNEADTPDNFQSRRPNTSFCFLDIRSPGLGDTAMYLCATSVTGDSYEQYFGPGTRLTVT.

The chain recombines TRBV19 with TRBJ1-5; D is ambiguous. This CDR3 has 16 residues. V lost 5 bases to trimming and J lost 0 bases, with 14 bases between them. The germline V gene encodes CDR1 LNHDA and CDR2 SQIVND (reference sequence). CDR3 sequence reads: CASSHGGVSSNQPQHF. CDR3 DNA: TGTGCCAGTAGTCACGGCGGGGTGAGTAGCAATCAGCCCCAGCATTTT.

The chain is built from TRBV7-9 and TRBJ1-2; 8 bases fit TRBD1. V shed 4 bases, J shed 5 bases, and the junction held 6 bases outside the gene matches. Germline V gene sequence: CDR1 SEHNR, CDR2 FQNEAQ (reference sequence). The CDR3 is 14 residues long. CDR3 residues: CASSSQGASYGYTF. For the CDR3, the DNA is TGTGCCAGCAGCTCTCAGGGGGCCTCATATGGCTACACCTTC.